This TCR beta chain is drawn from a study of long-term antiretroviral therapy in people with HIV. Whole-study findings and limits: All blood samples came from the years 2004 to 2017, possibly under older ART regimens.

Remarks on this clone: Its antigen remains unknown.

Germline values: CDR1 SEHNR, CDR2 FQNEAQ (reference sequence). V lost 5 bases and J lost 6; bases outside the gene matches: 7. The CDR3 length is 14 residues. A v3.0 immunoSEQ assay was performed at survey level. The table came from immunoSEQ multiplex PCR; TCRdb's copy has only in-frame clones and leaves some out. This table has over 20,000 clones, around 87% appearing once. The chain uses TRBV7-9 and TRBJ1-5; 7 nucleotides match TRBD1. This receptor was taken from a woman between 45 and 65 years old with HIV. The specimen was unsorted PBMCs, collected 2.5 to 2.7 years after starting antiretroviral therapy. CDR3: CASSETGSLQPQHF. DNA for the CDR3: TGTGCCAGCAGCGAGACAGGGAGCCTTCAGCCCCAGCATTTT.